Below, 25 T cell receptor beta chains from the same sample are listed, as sequenced in a study of cytomegalovirus exposure and HLA in healthy donors. Primers: 60 Vbeta forward and 13 Jbeta reverse. Sequenced by immunoSEQ multiplex PCR; TCRdb stores in-frame clones only, minus some. The listing records fewer than 150,000 clones. The specimen was PBMCs. These receptors were collected from a man younger than 35 in good health and CMV-seronegative.

The genes are TRBV6-6 and TRBJ1-5; weak D call: TRBD1 (6 bases). The germline V gene encodes CDR1 MNHNY and CDR2 SVGAGI (reference sequence). V dropped 8 bases and J dropped 0 bases, with 17 bases sitting between them. This CDR3 spans 16 amino acids. In DNA, the CDR3 is TGTGCCAGCGGCAGGATGGGGACAAATAGCAATCAGCCCCAGCATTTT. Its protein is CASGRMGTNSNQPQHF.

The CDR3 bases are TGTGCCAGTAGTAAGGACAGGGGCCGCAATCAGCCCCAGCATTTT. This translates into CASSKDRGRNQPQHF. This chain links TRBV19 with TRBJ1-5; 9 bases are a match to TRBD1. CDR3 size: 15 residues. Germline-derived CDR1 and CDR2 are LNHDA and SQIVND (reference sequence). V shed 4 bases, J shed 2 bases, and the junction held 3 bases outside the gene matches.

The chain has TRBV10-1 and TRBJ1-4; 7 bases agree with TRBD1. The trim removed 9 bases at V and 0 bases at J, leaving 10 bases unmatched. In germline, CDR1 is WNHNN, CDR2 SYGVQD (reference sequence). CDR3 size: 16 residues. The CDR3 is CARRGQTDTTNEKLFF. The CDR3 DNA reads as TGCGCCAGGAGGGGACAGACTGATACAACTAATGAAAAACTGTTTTTT.

J is TRBJ2-1 and V is TRBV5-5, with TRBD2 matching 12 bases. Germline CDR1 SGHKS, CDR2 YYEKEE (reference sequence). Trimming cost V 1 base and J 7 bases; bases outside gene matches: 6. The CDR3 consists of 16 residues. CDR3 in DNA: TGTGCCAGCAGCTTGAGGCTAGCGGGAGGGTTAAATGAGCAGTTCTTC. Its protein product is CASSLRLAGGLNEQFF.

J is TRBJ1-1 and V is TRBV5-6; D is perhaps TRBD1 (6 bases). The germline V and J ends were trimmed by 1 base and 7 bases, with 17 bases remaining between them. This CDR3 has 15 residues. Germline lookup yields CDR1 SGHDT and CDR2 YYEEEE. The CDR3 sequence: CASSLRQLAGVEAFF. The CDR3 DNA reads as TGTGCCAGCAGCTTGCGTCAACTGGCAGGGGTTGAAGCTTTCTTT. Supplemented by reference TRBV5-6 and TRBJ1-1, the full variable domain reads DAGVTQSPTHLIKTRGQQVTLRCSPKSGHDTVSWYQQALGQGPQFIFQYYEEEERQRGNFPDRFSGHQFPNYSSELNVNALLLGDSALYLCASSLRQLAGVEAFFGQGTRLTVV.

This rearrangement joins TRBV11-2 to TRBJ1-3; D not certain. V dropped 5 bases and J dropped 0 bases, with 17 bases sitting between them. The CDR3 is 17 residues long. Germline V gene lookup returns CDR1 SGHAT and CDR2 FQNNGV. The CDR3 region has the DNA TGTGCCAGCAGCCCCCGTCCGGTCGCTCCCTCTGGAAACACCATATATTTT. Translating it yields CASSPRPVAPSGNTIYF.

The chain combines TRBV9 with TRBJ1-3; perhaps TRBD1 as D (5 bases). Germline values: CDR1 SGDLS, CDR2 YYNGEE. There are 16 residues in the CDR3. V was clipped by 0 bases and J by 0 bases, with 10 bases between them. CDR3 residues: CASSVDDSSSGNTIYF. CDR3 DNA sequence: TGTGCCAGCAGCGTAGATGACAGTAGCTCTGGAAACACCATATATTTT.

The gene calls are TRBV5-1 and TRBJ2-7; 9 bases agree with TRBD2. The CDR3 is 13 amino acids. V shed 5 bases, J shed 3 bases, and the junction held 3 bases outside the gene matches. Germline V CDR1 and CDR2: SGHRS, YFSETQ. This CDR3 reads CASRSSGDYEQYF. The CDR3 DNA reads TGCGCCAGCAGGTCTAGCGGGGACTACGAGCAGTACTTC.

This chain connects TRBV11-2 to TRBJ2-5; weak D call: TRBD2 (6 bases). Germline V gene sequence: CDR1 SGHAT, CDR2 FQNNGV. The CDR3 is 14 amino acids. V was pared by 3 bases and J by 2 bases, with 10 bases between. The CDR3 nucleotides are TGTGCCAGCAGCTTCGGTAGCGGTCAAGAGACCCAGTACTTC. Translated: CASSFGSGQETQYF.

The gene calls are TRBV19 and TRBJ2-7; 11 bases line up with TRBD1. The ends lost 5 bases at V and 4 bases at J; junction bases unmatched: 7. In germline, CDR1 is LNHDA, CDR2 SQIVND (reference sequence). The CDR3 has 15 residues. As DNA, the CDR3 is TGTGCCAGTAGTGAGCCGGGACAGGGGGGTTACGAGCAGTACTTC. Translating gives CASSEPGQGGYEQYF.

V usage is TRBV30 and J usage is TRBJ1-5; D is perhaps TRBD1 (5 bases). Germline values: CDR1 GTSNPN, CDR2 SVGIG (reference sequence). V lost 3 bases and J 1 base, leaving 7 bases between the germline ends. The CDR3 extends over 13 amino acids. The CDR3 region has the DNA TGTGCCTGGAGCCGGGGGAGCAATCAGCCCCAGCATTTT. Protein sequence: CAWSRGSNQPQHF.

This chain links TRBV14 with TRBJ2-3; a weak D match, TRBD2 (6 bases). The germline V gene encodes CDR1 SGHDN and CDR2 FVKESK. V lost 8 bases and J 6 bases, leaving 15 bases between the germline ends. The CDR3 extends over 13 amino acids. The CDR3 DNA follows: TGTGCCAGCTTGGGGACTCCCGGCGATACGCAGTATTTT. Translated, it gives CASLGTPGDTQYF. Full variable domain (rest looked up from reference TRBV14 and TRBJ2-3): EAGVTQFPSHSVIEKGQTVTLRCDPISGHDNLYWYRRVMGKEIKFLLHFVKESKQDESGMPNNRFLAERTGGTYSTLKVQPAELEDSGVYFCASLGTPGDTQYFGPGTRLTVL.

The chain is built from TRBV2 and TRBJ1-1, with TRBD1 as a possible D gene (6 bases). Deletions cut 6 bases from V and 1 base from J, with 12 bases between. In germline, CDR1 is SNHLY, CDR2 FYNNEI. The CDR3 has 14 amino acids. CDR3 DNA: TGTGCCAGCAGCCGAGGGGGAAGGAACACTGAAGCTTTCTTT. Its protein product is CASSRGGRNTEAFF. The variable domain in full, with the rest retrieved from reference TRBV2 and TRBJ1-1, is EPEVTQTPSHQVTQMGQEVILRCVPISNHLYFYWYRQILGQKVEFLVSFYNNEISEKSEIFDDQFSVERPDGSNFTLKIRSTKLEDSAMYFCASSRGGRNTEAFFGQGTRLTVV.

The rearrangement uses TRBV29-1 and TRBJ1-2; D not resolved. Trimming cost V 4 bases and J 8 bases, with 5 bases left between them. Germline V gives CDR1 SQVTM, CDR2 ANQGSEA. The CDR3 consists of 9 residues. CDR3 protein: CSVGQGYTF. The CDR3 DNA reads TGCAGCGTTGGGCAGGGCTACACCTTC.

With respect to this clone: In the same sample, other DNA sequences code for this CDR3. This sequence joins TRBV6-1 and TRBJ1-4; the match to TRBD1 covers 9 bases. In germline, CDR1 is MNHNS, CDR2 SASEGT. CDR3 length equals 15 residues. V trimming: 4 bases; J trimming: 8 bases; junction bases outside the gene matches: 8. CDR3 DNA sequence: TGTGCCAGCAGTGCCCTACAGGGGGCGGGGGAAAAACTGTTTTTT. Amino acids: CASSALQGAGEKLFF.

The chain carries TRBV7-9 and TRBJ2-7; 12 bases line up with TRBD2. This CDR3 has 17 amino acids. Germline CDR1 SEHNR, CDR2 FQNEAQ (reference sequence). The V gene end was trimmed by 4 bases and the J gene end by 0 bases; junction bases not matched to a gene: 7. The DNA of the CDR3 is TGTGCCAGCAGCTCGACTAGCGGGAGACCCCCCTCCTACGAGCAGTACTTC. Translation: CASSSTSGRPPSYEQYF.

The chain joins TRBV28 to TRBJ2-3; D ambiguous. V gave up 5 bases and J gave up 4 bases, with 13 bases separating them. This CDR3 contains 14 residues. Germline-derived CDR1 and CDR2 are MDHEN and SYDVKM. CDR3 sequence (DNA): TGTGCCAGCAGTCTCCCCCTGGGCTCAGATACGCAGTATTTT. This gives the protein CASSLPLGSDTQYF.

V is TRBV6-5 and J is TRBJ1-1; 7 bases match TRBD1. This CDR3 has 13 amino acids. Germline CDR1 is MNHEY and CDR2 is SVGAGI. After removal of 5 bases from V and 2 bases from J, the junction contained 2 bases not matched to a gene. CDR3 sequence reads: CASSRDSNTEAFF. In DNA form, the CDR3 reads TGTGCCAGCAGTCGGGACAGCAACACTGAAGCTTTCTTT.

The V call is TRBV23-1, the J call TRBJ2-1; 10 nucleotides line up with TRBD2. TRBV23-1 counts as an open reading frame of uncertain function. The CDR3 length is 14 residues. Germline trimming cut 7 bases from V and 5 bases from J; bases unmatched to any gene: 5. The chain's CDR3 is CASTPSGGNNEQFF. The DNA of the CDR3 is TGCGCCAGCACCCCTAGCGGGGGTAACAATGAGCAGTTCTTC.

The chain is built from TRBV2 and TRBJ1-1; 7 bases are a match to TRBD1. Germline V gives CDR1 SNHLY, CDR2 FYNNEI. CDR3 length: 17 amino acids. Trimming at V came to 6 bases and at J to 1 base, leaving 14 bases not matched to a gene. The CDR3 reads CASSSPWDSQTNTEAFF. The CDR3 DNA sequence: TGTGCCAGCAGCTCACCTTGGGACAGCCAGACGAACACTGAAGCTTTCTTT.

The J gene is TRBJ1-5, the V gene TRBV6-1; D might be TRBD1 (5 bases). The CDR3 totals 13 residues. The germline V and J ends were trimmed by 7 bases and 6 bases, with 13 bases remaining between them. Germline lookup yields CDR1 MNHNS and CDR2 SASEGT. The CDR3 reads CASTGLGGQPQHF. DNA for the CDR3: TGTGCCAGCACGGGTTTGGGGGGTCAGCCCCAGCATTTT.

This chain joins TRBV10-1 and TRBJ1-1; weak D call: TRBD1 (6 bases). Germline V gene data show CDR1 as WNHNN and CDR2 as SYGVQD (reference sequence). CDR3 length: 13 amino acids. Trimming cost V 1 base and J 3 bases, with 6 bases left between them. The DNA of the CDR3 is TGCGCCAGCAGTGAGTACAGGGACACTGAAGCTTTCTTT. This translates into CASSEYRDTEAFF.

This CDR3 reads CASSARTGAYNEQFF. In nucleotides, the CDR3 is TGTGCCAGCAGTGCCAGGACAGGGGCCTACAATGAGCAGTTCTTC. This chain uses TRBV6-5 with TRBJ2-1; 9 nucleotides match TRBD1. CDR3 length equals 15 residues. Trimming took 5 bases from V and 2 from J; bases not matched to a gene: 4. CDR1 and CDR2 (germline): MNHEY, SVGAGI.

The chain combines TRBV4-1 with TRBJ2-5, with 8 positions matching TRBD1. The J call could be wrong; TRBJ2-7 is a better fit for the DNA end. This CDR3 contains 17 residues. Germline-derived CDR1 and CDR2 are MGHRA and YSYEKL. The CDR3 region is CASSQEPGQGRLYEQYF. The CDR3 DNA reads TGCGCCAGCAGCCAAGAGCCCGGACAGGGTCGACTTTACGAGCAGTACTTC.

The chain joins TRBV5-4 to TRBJ2-5; D gene ambiguous. The germline V gene has CDR1 SGHNT and CDR2 YYREEE (reference sequence). Trimming removed 0 bases at V and 5 bases at J, with 14 bases between. The CDR3 has 15 amino acids. CDR3 loop: CASSLVGPAVETQYF. The CDR3, as DNA: TGTGCCAGCAGCTTGGTAGGTCCGGCGGTCGAGACCCAGTACTTC.